This TCR beta chain was found in a study of blood T cell repertoires in COVID-19. About the research overall: The samples span acute and convalescent COVID-19 from the United States, Italy and Spain.

In the authors' methods: How many nucleated cells were present was estimated from reference gene primer amplification. Profiled with immunoSEQ multiplex PCR; TCRdb holds only in-frame clones, not every one. That table furnishes V, J and clone size, whereas the DNA furnished D and trimming. The sample holds 130,000 to 150,000 clones; approximately 80% are singletons and the top ten take about 3%. The V and J ends lost 1 base and 7 bases respectively, with 10 bases between them. The CDR3 sequence is 13 residues long. The genes are TRBV12-3 or TRBV12-4 and TRBJ1-2; D gene ambiguous. Sequences were obtained from peripheral blood. The receptor's source is a woman aged 80 or older with acute or convalescent COVID-19. CDR3 residues: CASSLVSRGGYTF. CDR3 bases: TGTGCCAGCAGTTTAGTCAGTCGCGGTGGCTACACCTTC.